This T cell receptor beta chain was captured by sequencing in a study of T cells in Graves' hyperthyroidism and ophthalmopathy. Broader study findings: In validation, the model predicted ophthalmopathy. These predictions came a median around 5.9 months before onset.

TCR beta CDR3 regions were amplified from RNA. First-round RT-PCR with HTBI primers amplified the TCR CDR3 region. MiXCR, applied by TCRdb to the multiplex PCR reads, yields one record per CDR3 protein. The sample consists of roughly 240,000 distinct CDR3 sequences, over 15% of them appearing once. This clonotype has a count of ten or more. What it binds is unknown. Individuals with ophthalmopathy presented a Clinical Activity Score of at least 3, a NOSPECS grade of at least 4 and a duration under 3 months. Not enrolled were patients with uncontrolled infection, other autoimmune disease, pregnancy or lactation. CDR3 length: 15 amino acids. Per germline, CDR1 KGHSH and CDR2 LQKENI. V lost 1 base to trimming and J lost 4 bases; unmatched junction nucleotides: 3.

The rearrangement joins TRBV18 to TRBJ2-1; 8 bases line up with TRBD2. This clonotype originated in a young woman with Graves' ophthalmopathy. The sample comprised blood. The chain's CDR3 is CASSPRSGGYNEQFF. In DNA form, the CDR3 reads TGTGCCAGCTCACCACGAAGCGGGGGTTACAATGAGCAGTTCTTC.